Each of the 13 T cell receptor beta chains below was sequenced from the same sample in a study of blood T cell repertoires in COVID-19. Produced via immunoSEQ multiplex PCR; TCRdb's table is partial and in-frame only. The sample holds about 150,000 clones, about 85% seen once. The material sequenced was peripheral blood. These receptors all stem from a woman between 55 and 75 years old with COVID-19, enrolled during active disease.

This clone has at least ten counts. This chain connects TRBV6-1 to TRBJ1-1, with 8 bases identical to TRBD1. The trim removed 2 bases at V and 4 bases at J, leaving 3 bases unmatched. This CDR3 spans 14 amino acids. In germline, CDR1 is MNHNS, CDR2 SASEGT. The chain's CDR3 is CASSEPGGFTEAFF. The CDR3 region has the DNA TGTGCCAGCAGTGAACCAGGGGGCTTCACTGAAGCTTTCTTT.

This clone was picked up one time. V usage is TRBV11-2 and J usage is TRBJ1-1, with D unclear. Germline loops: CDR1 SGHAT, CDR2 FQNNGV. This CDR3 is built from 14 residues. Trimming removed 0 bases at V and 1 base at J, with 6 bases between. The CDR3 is CASSLDPGNTEAFF. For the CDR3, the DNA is TGTGCCAGCAGCTTAGATCCAGGGAACACTGAAGCTTTCTTT.

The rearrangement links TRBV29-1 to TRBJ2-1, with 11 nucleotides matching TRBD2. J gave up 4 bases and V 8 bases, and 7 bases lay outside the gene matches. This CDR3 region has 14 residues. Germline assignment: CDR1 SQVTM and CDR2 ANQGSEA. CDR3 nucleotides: TGCAGCCATACCGGGACTAGCGGTTACAATGAGCAGTTCTTC. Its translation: CSHTGTSGYNEQFF.

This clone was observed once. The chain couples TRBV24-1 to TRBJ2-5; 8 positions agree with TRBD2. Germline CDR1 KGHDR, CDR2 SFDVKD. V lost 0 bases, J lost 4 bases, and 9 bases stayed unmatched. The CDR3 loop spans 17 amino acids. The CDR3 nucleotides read TGTGCCACCAGTGATTTGCAAAGCGGGGGTGGAGGAGAGACCCAGTACTTC. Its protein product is CATSDLQSGGGGETQYF.

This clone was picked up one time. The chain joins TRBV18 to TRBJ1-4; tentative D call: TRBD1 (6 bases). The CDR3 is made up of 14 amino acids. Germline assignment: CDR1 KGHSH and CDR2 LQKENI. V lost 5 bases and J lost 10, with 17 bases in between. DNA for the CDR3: TGTGCCAGCTCATCGGGACAAGAACTAGTAAAACTGTTTTTT. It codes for CASSSGQELVKLFF.

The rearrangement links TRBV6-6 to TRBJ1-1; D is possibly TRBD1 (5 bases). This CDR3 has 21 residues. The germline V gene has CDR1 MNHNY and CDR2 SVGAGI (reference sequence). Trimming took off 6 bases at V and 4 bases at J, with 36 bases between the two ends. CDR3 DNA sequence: TGTGCCAGCAGCAAGGAGCTTGGGGGGTGGACTGACCTAGTCTCTAGCACTGAAGCTTTCTTT. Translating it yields CASSKELGGWTDLVSSTEAFF.

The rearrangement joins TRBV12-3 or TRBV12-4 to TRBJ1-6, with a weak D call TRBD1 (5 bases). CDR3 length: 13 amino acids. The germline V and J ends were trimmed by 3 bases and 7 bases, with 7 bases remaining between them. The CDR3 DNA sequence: TGTGCCAGCAGTTTCAGGGTAAATTCACCCCTCCACTTT. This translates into CASSFRVNSPLHF.

The CDR3 protein is CASSQAGTSSTDTQYF. CDR3 sequence (DNA): TGTGCCAGCAGCCAAGCAGGGACTTCTAGCACAGATACGCAGTATTTT. The rearrangement joins TRBV3-1 (or the pseudogene TRBV3-2) to TRBJ2-3, with a weak D call TRBD2 (6 bases). This CDR3 is 16 amino acids long. Between the trimmed V and J ends, which lost 1 base and 0 bases, there was a span of 11 bases. Germline V gene lookup returns CDR1 LGHDT and CDR2 YNNKEL (reference sequence).

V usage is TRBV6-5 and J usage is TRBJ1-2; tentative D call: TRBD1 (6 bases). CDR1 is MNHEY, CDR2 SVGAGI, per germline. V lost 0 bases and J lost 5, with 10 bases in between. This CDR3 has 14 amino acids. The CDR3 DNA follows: TGTGCCAGCAGTTACTCCGCAGGGGAGTATGGCTACACCTTC. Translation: CASSYSAGEYGYTF.

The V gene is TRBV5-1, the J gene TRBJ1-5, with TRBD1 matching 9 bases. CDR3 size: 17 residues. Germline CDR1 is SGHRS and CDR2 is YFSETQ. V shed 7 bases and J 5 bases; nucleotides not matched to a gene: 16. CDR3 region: CASRGGTGNSRDQPQHF. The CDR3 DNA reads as TGCGCCAGCCGGGGAGGGACAGGGAATAGTCGTGATCAGCCCCAGCATTTT.

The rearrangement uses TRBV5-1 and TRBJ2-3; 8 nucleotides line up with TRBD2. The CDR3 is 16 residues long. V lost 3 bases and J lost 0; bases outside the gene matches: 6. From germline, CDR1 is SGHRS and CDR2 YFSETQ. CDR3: CASSSTSGPSTDTQYF. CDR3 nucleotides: TGCGCCAGCAGCTCCACTAGCGGCCCTAGCACAGATACGCAGTATTTT.

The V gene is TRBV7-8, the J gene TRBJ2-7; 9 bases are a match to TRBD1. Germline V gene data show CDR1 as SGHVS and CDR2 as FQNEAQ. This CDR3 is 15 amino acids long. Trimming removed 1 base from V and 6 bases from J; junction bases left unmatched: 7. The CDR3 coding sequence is TGTGCCAGCAGCTTAGGGTTACAGGGGGCTGGCGAGCAGTACGTC. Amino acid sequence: CASSLGLQGAGEQYV.

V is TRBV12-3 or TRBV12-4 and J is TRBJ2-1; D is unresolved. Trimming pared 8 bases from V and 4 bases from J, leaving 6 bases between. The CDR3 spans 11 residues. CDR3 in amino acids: CASERYNEQFF. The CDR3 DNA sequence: TGTGCCAGCGAGCGATACAATGAGCAGTTCTTC.